The entry below describes one T cell receptor (beta chain). This sample stems from a study of blood T cell repertoires in COVID-19. This table comes from immunoSEQ multiplex PCR, and its TCRdb copy is limited to in-frame clones, with some not included. The sample has about 350,000 clones; more than 85% are singletons. Looked up from germline, CDR1 is LNHDA and CDR2 is SQIVND (reference sequence). The CDR3 loop spans 14 amino acids. V lost 3 bases and J lost 4, with 10 bases in between. Sequenced input: PBMCs or T cells enriched from blood (not recorded which). The clonotype comes from a woman in her 30s who had recovered from COVID-19. This rearrangement joins TRBV19 to TRBJ2-1; no clear D. This CDR3 reads CASSMASIYNEQFF. CDR3 nucleotides: TGTGCCAGTAGTATGGCTAGTATTTACAATGAGCAGTTCTTC.